Listed here are 20 T cell receptor beta chains from one sample, sequenced in a study of blood T cell repertoires in COVID-19. The data were produced by immunoSEQ multiplex PCR, yet TCRdb's version contains in-frame clones alone and is incomplete. The sample consists of 45,000 to 65,000 clones, around 90% of them appearing once. Sequenced sample: peripheral blood. The receptors were sampled from a human donor in a cohort sampled during active COVID-19.

The gene calls are TRBV10-3 and TRBJ2-5, with D maybe TRBD1 (6 bases). The V gene's germline CDR1 is ENHRY and CDR2 SYGVKD. The CDR3 loop spans 12 amino acids. V lost 10 bases and J 1 base, leaving 10 bases between the germline ends. The CDR3 sequence is CATKDSQETQYF. The CDR3 DNA sequence: TGTGCCACAAAGGACAGCCAAGAGACCCAGTACTTC.

The chain combines TRBV6-2 or TRBV6-3 with TRBJ2-3; 7 bases align to TRBD2. With 2 bases clipped from V and 3 bases from J, the junction kept 14 bases outside the gene matches. The CDR3 is made up of 18 amino acids. Germline V lookup: CDR1 MNHEY, CDR2 SVGEGT. The CDR3 DNA sequence: TGTGCCAGCAGTTACCCCAACAATGTGGGGGGGAGGACAGATACGCAGTATTTT. Amino acid sequence: CASSYPNNVGGRTDTQYF.

The chain joins TRBV2 to TRBJ2-7; 8 bases fit TRBD2. The CDR3 has 16 residues. Germline trimming cut 0 bases from V and 6 bases from J; bases unmatched to any gene: 10. Per the germline V gene, CDR1 is SNHLY and CDR2 is FYNNEI. The CDR3 nucleotides read TGTGCCAGCAGTGAAGCGTGGCGGGGGGCACTTAGCGAGCAGTACTTC. Translated, it gives CASSEAWRGALSEQYF.

This clone was observed a few times. The chain employs TRBV7-9 and TRBJ2-7; 7 bases agree with TRBD1. CDR3 length: 14 residues. V shed 5 bases and J 4 bases; nucleotides not matched to a gene: 8. Germline assignment: CDR1 SEHNR and CDR2 FQNEAQ (reference sequence). The CDR3 sequence is CASSVGTENYEQYF. The CDR3 DNA follows: TGTGCCAGCAGCGTCGGGACAGAGAATTACGAGCAGTACTTC.

The gene calls are TRBV7-8 and TRBJ1-2; D is perhaps TRBD1 (5 bases). CDR1 and CDR2 (germline): SGHVS, FQNEAQ. V was cut by 5 bases and J by 12 bases, with 19 bases left in between. This CDR3 is built from 13 residues. The CDR3 sequence is CASSPTALQGHTF. As DNA, the CDR3 is TGTGCCAGCAGCCCGACCGCTCTGCAGGGCCACACCTTC.

This chain joins TRBV5-5 and TRBJ2-7; the D gene is possibly TRBD2 (6 bases). Per germline, CDR1 SGHKS and CDR2 YYEKEE (reference sequence). This CDR3 is built from 14 residues. V was shortened by 2 bases and J by 3 bases, with 12 bases between the two germline ends. CDR3 nucleotide sequence: TGTGCCAGCAGCTTACTGGGAGGCCACTACGAGCAGTACTTC. Translation: CASSLLGGHYEQYF.

The chain has TRBV14 and TRBJ2-1; TRBD2 might be the D (7 bases). V lost 3 bases and J lost 7, with 13 bases in between. CDR3 size: 14 residues. Germline CDR1 SGHDN, CDR2 FVKESK. The CDR3 sequence: CASSQLQGGNEQFF. CDR3 in DNA: TGTGCCAGCAGCCAGTTACAGGGAGGGAATGAGCAGTTCTTC. Supplemented by reference TRBV14 and TRBJ2-1, the full variable domain reads EAGVTQFPSHSVIEKGQTVTLRCDPISGHDNLYWYRRVMGKEIKFLLHFVKESKQDESGMPNNRFLAERTGGTYSTLKVQPAELEDSGVYFCASSQLQGGNEQFFGPGTRLTVL.

The rearrangement uses TRBV6-1 and TRBJ2-1; TRBD1 agrees at 8 bases. CDR3 length: 14 residues. The trim removed 0 bases at V and 10 bases at J, leaving 5 bases unmatched. CDR1 and CDR2 (germline): MNHNS, SASEGT. The CDR3 DNA follows: TGTGCCAGCAGTGAAGCTGGACAGGGACGGGAGCAGTTCTTC. This gives the protein CASSEAGQGREQFF.

The rearrangement uses TRBV6-5 and TRBJ1-2; no clear D. This CDR3 has 14 amino acids. V was pared by 5 bases and J by 2 bases, with 12 bases between. The germline gives CDR1 MNHEY, CDR2 SVGAGI. The CDR3 loop reads CASSRIGENYGYTF. CDR3 bases: TGTGCCAGCAGTCGTATTGGAGAGAACTATGGCTACACCTTC.

This chain links TRBV5-8 with TRBJ1-1; 9 bases match TRBD1. Germline CDR1 reads SGHTS; CDR2 reads YDEGEE. CDR3 length equals 14 residues. Germline trimming cut 3 bases from V and 6 bases from J; bases unmatched to any gene: 6. The CDR3 sequence is CASSWGTGRPEAFF. CDR3 DNA sequence: TGTGCCAGCAGCTGGGGGACAGGGAGACCTGAAGCTTTCTTT.

This clone was recorded once. The rearrangement uses TRBV5-4 and TRBJ1-2; 8 nucleotides agree with TRBD1. This CDR3 comprises 14 residues. J was trimmed by 3 bases and V by 0 bases; bases with no gene match: 1. Germline lookup yields CDR1 SGHNT and CDR2 YYREEE (reference sequence). The CDR3 loop reads CASSLVTGDYGYTF. CDR3 coding DNA: TGTGCCAGCAGCTTGGTGACAGGGGACTATGGCTACACCTTC.

V usage is TRBV5-4 and J usage is TRBJ1-4; the D is unclear. The CDR3 has 13 amino acids. CDR1 and CDR2 from the germline V gene are SGHNT and YYREEE (reference sequence). V shed 4 bases and J shed 4 bases, with 8 bases lying between them. CDR3 bases: TGTGCCAGCAGCCGCCAGGATAATGAAAAACTGTTTTTT. This sequence encodes CASSRQDNEKLFF. Supplemented by reference TRBV5-4 and TRBJ1-4, the full variable domain reads ETGVTQSPTHLIKTRGQQVTLRCSSQSGHNTVSWYQQALGQGPQFIFQYYREEENGRGNFPPRFSGLQFPNYSSELNVNALELDDSALYLCASSRQDNEKLFFGSGTQLSVL.

J is TRBJ1-4 and V is TRBV19; 7 nucleotides line up with TRBD1. The germline gives CDR1 LNHDA, CDR2 SQIVND (reference sequence). The CDR3 is 14 amino acids. After removal of 8 bases from V and 3 bases from J, the junction contained 6 bases not matched to a gene. In nucleotides, the CDR3 is TGTGCCAGTGGACAGGTTGGCCCTAATGAAAAACTGTTTTTT. Translating gives CASGQVGPNEKLFF.

The V gene is TRBV19, the J gene TRBJ1-2; TRBD1 agrees at 8 bases. CDR3 length: 16 amino acids. Losses at the gene ends were 7 bases for V and 5 bases for J; bases not matched to a gene: 15. CDR1 is LNHDA, CDR2 SQIVND, per germline (reference sequence). CDR3 sequence: CASNNRGAPTGYGYTF. Written as DNA, the CDR3 is TGTGCCAGTAACAACAGGGGGGCCCCGACTGGTTATGGCTACACCTTC.

The CDR3, as DNA: TGCGCCAGCAGTCAATCAACGGGGGGAGAGACTGAAGCTTTCTTT. This codes for CASSQSTGGETEAFF. V and J are TRBV23-1 and TRBJ1-1, with D perhaps matching TRBD1 (5 bases). TRBV23-1 is marked as an open reading frame, function uncertain. This CDR3 contains 15 residues. V shed 0 bases and J shed 5 bases, with 13 bases lying between them.

This clone was counted only a few times. The V call is TRBV7-9, the J call TRBJ2-7; weak D call: TRBD2 (5 bases). This CDR3 comprises 15 residues. Trimming removed 1 base at V and 2 bases at J, with 12 bases between. Germline V gives CDR1 SEHNR, CDR2 FQNEAQ (reference sequence). The CDR3 bases are TGTGCCAGCAGCTTAGGGTTCGTCGGGACCTACGAGCAGTACTTC. Translated: CASSLGFVGTYEQYF.

V is TRBV3-1 (or the pseudogene TRBV3-2) and J is TRBJ1-4; tentative D call: TRBD1 (5 bases). Germline CDR1 is LGHDT and CDR2 is YNNKEL (reference sequence). V was cut by 2 bases and J by 17 bases, with 15 bases left in between. The CDR3 is 12 amino acids. CDR3 DNA sequence: TGTGCCAGCAGCCAAAATGGGGGGACGTTTTTTTTT. It encodes CASSQNGGTFFF.

This clone appeared once. The CDR3 region is CAIGKTGDGYTF. The CDR3 DNA reads TGTGCCATCGGAAAGACAGGGGACGGCTACACCTTC. The V and J genes are TRBV10-3 and TRBJ1-2; 8 bases line up with TRBD1. The germline V gene has CDR1 ENHRY and CDR2 SYGVKD. This CDR3 is 12 amino acids long. The J segment lost 8 bases and the V segment lost 8 bases, leaving 7 bases of the junction unmatched.

J is TRBJ2-5 and V is TRBV5-4; TRBD2 aligns across 7 bases. V dropped 3 bases and J dropped 3; count of bases not matched to a gene: 5. Germline CDR1 SGHNT, CDR2 YYREEE (reference sequence). This CDR3 region has 14 residues. CDR3 protein: CASSSGGGEETQYF. CDR3 sequence (DNA): TGTGCCAGCAGCTCTGGGGGAGGGGAAGAGACCCAGTACTTC.

V and J are TRBV27 and TRBJ1-2; D perhaps matches TRBD1 (6 bases). The V and J ends lost 4 bases and 7 bases respectively, with 19 bases between them. The CDR3 extends over 15 amino acids. Germline lookup yields CDR1 MNHEY and CDR2 SMNVEV (reference sequence). The CDR3 is CASSSLGGARFGYTF. DNA of the CDR3: TGTGCCAGCAGTTCCTTGGGGGGGGCGAGATTTGGCTACACCTTC.